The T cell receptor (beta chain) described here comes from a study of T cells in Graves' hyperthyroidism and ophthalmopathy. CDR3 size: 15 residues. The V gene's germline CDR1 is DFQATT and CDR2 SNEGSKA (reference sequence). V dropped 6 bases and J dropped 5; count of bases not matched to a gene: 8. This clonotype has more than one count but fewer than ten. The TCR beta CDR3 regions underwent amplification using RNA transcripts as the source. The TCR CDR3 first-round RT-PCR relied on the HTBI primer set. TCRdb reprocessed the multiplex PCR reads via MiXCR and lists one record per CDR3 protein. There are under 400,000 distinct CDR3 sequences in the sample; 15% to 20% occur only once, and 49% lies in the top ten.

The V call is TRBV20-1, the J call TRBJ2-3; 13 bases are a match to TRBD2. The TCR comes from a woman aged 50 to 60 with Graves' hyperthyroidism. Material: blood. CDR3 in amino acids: CSAEGLAGRGDTQYF. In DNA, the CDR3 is TGCAGTGCGGAGGGACTAGCGGGGAGGGGAGATACGCAGTATTTT.